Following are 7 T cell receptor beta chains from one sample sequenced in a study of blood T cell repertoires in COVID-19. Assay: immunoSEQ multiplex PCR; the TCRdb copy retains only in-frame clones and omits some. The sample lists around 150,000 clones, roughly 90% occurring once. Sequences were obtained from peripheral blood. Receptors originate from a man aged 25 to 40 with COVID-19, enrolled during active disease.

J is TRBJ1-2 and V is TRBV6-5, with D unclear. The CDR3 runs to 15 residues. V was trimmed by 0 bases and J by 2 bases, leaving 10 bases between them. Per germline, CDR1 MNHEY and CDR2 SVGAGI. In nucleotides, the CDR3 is TGTGCCAGCAGTTACTCGATTGGCACCAACTATGGCTACACCTTC. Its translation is CASSYSIGTNYGYTF.

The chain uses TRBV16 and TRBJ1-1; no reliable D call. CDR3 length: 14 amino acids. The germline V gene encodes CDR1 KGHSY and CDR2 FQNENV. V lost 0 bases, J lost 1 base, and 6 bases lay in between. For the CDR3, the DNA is TGTGCCAGCAGCCAATCGGCGGGGAACACTGAAGCTTTCTTT. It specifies CASSQSAGNTEAFF.

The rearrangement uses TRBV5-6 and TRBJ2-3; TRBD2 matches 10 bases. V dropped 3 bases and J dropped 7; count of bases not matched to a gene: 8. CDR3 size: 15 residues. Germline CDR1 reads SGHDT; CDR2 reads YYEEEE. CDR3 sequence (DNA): TGTGCCAGCAGCTACCAAGCGGGAGGGCCGAATACGCAGTATTTT. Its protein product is CASSYQAGGPNTQYF. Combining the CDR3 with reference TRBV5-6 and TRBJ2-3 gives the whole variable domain DAGVTQSPTHLIKTRGQQVTLRCSPKSGHDTVSWYQQALGQGPQFIFQYYEEEERQRGNFPDRFSGHQFPNYSSELNVNALLLGDSALYLCASSYQAGGPNTQYFGPGTRLTVL.

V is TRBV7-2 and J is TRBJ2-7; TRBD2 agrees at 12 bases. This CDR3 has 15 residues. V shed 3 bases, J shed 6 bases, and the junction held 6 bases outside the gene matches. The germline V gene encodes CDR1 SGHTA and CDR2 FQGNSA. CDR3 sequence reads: CASSFPTSGSGEQYF. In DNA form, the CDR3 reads TGTGCCAGCAGCTTTCCGACTAGCGGGAGTGGCGAGCAGTACTTC.

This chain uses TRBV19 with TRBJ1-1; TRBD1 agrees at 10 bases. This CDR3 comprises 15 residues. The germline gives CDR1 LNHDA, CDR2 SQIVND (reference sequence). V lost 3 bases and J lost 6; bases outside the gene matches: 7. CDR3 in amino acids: CASSILTTGGPEAFF. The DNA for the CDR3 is TGTGCCAGTAGTATTCTGACGACAGGGGGCCCTGAAGCTTTCTTT.

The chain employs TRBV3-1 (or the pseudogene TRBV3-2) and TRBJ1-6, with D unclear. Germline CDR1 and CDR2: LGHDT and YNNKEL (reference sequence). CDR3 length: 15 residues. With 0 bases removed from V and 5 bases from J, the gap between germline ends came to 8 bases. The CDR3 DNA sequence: TGTGCCAGCAGCCAAGATTTGAGGAATAATTCACCCCTCCACTTT. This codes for CASSQDLRNNSPLHF.

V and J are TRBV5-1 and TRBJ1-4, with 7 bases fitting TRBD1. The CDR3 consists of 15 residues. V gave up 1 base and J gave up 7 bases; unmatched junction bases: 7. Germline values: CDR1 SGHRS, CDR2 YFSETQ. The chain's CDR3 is CASSLRGQEGEKLFF. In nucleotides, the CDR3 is TGCGCCAGCAGCTTGAGGGGGCAGGAGGGTGAAAAACTGTTTTTT.